One and the same sample provided the 18 T cell receptor beta chains below, sequenced in a study of identical twins. TCRdb re-derived calls from the 5' RACE reads in MiXCR, one entry per CDR3 protein. The sample includes around 960,000 distinct CDR3 sequences, around an eighth of them seen just once. These data also formed part of another study, on yellow fever vaccine responses in identical twins.

Sequencing used PBMCs. The receptors originated from a woman younger than 35 in good health.

The genes are TRBV10-3 and TRBJ2-7, with 7 bases lining up with TRBD1. V trimming: 6 bases; J trimming: 3 bases; junction bases outside the gene matches: 11. CDR1 and CDR2 (germline): ENHRY, SYGVKD. The CDR3 sequence is 15 residues long. The DNA for the CDR3 is TGTGCCATCAGGAACTCGACAGGGATATTCTACGAGCAGTACTTC. It is translated as CAIRNSTGIFYEQYF.

This clonotype was recorded at least ten times. The chain couples TRBV5-1 to TRBJ2-1; possibly TRBD2 for D (6 bases). Germline assignment: CDR1 SGHRS and CDR2 YFSETQ. V was shortened by 4 bases and J by 4 bases, with 15 bases between the two germline ends. The CDR3 contains 15 residues. In DNA form, the CDR3 reads TGCGCCAGCAGCCCCGGGGAGGTCTCGTACAATGAGCAGTTCTTC. Amino acids: CASSPGEVSYNEQFF.

This clonotype has only a few counts. The gene calls are TRBV28 and TRBJ2-3, with 7 bases lining up with TRBD2. Germline CDR1 is MDHEN and CDR2 is SYDVKM. Unmatched junction bases numbered 9, after V lost 3 bases and J lost 6 bases. The CDR3 consists of 15 residues. CDR3 bases: TGTGCCAGCAGTTTGGGCCAAGGGCGGGGGGATACGCAGTATTTT. It specifies CASSLGQGRGDTQYF.

This rearrangement joins TRBV20-1 to TRBJ2-1; D is unresolved. Germline V gene sequence: CDR1 DFQATT, CDR2 SNEGSKA (reference sequence). Trimming took 6 bases from V and 9 from J, leaving 12 bases between them. CDR3 length: 11 amino acids. The CDR3 DNA sequence: TGCAGTGCCGCTTCTGGGCCTGAGCAGTTCTTC. Its translation is CSAASGPEQFF.

The rearrangement joins TRBV12-3 or TRBV12-4 to TRBJ2-1; tentatively, D is TRBD2 (6 bases). This CDR3 has 16 residues. V lost 5 bases, J lost 9 bases, and 23 bases lay in between. The CDR3 sequence is CASSLPGTSPRVEQFF. CDR3 DNA: TGTGCCAGCAGTCTGCCCGGGACTTCCCCCAGGGTTGAGCAGTTCTTC.

The chain recombines TRBV7-2 with TRBJ1-1; D possibly corresponds to TRBD1 (6 bases). Deletions cut 6 bases from V and 0 bases from J, with 17 bases between. Germline V gives CDR1 SGHTA, CDR2 FQGNSA. The CDR3 covers 16 residues. The CDR3 nucleotides are TGTGCCAGCAGACGCGGAGGGGGGGTAATGAACACTGAAGCTTTCTTT. This sequence encodes CASRRGGGVMNTEAFF.

The chain has TRBV19 and TRBJ2-2, with no clear D. The CDR3 contains 11 residues. The ends were cut back, 4 bases at V and 6 bases at J, with 3 bases in the middle. Germline assignment: CDR1 LNHDA and CDR2 SQIVND (reference sequence). CDR3 protein: CASSNSGELFF. The CDR3 nucleotides are TGTGCCAGTAGTAATTCCGGGGAGCTGTTTTTT.

The gene calls are TRBV13 and TRBJ2-1; 8 bases are shared with TRBD2. Losses at the gene ends were 2 bases for V and 7 bases for J; bases not matched to a gene: 4. The CDR3 is 14 residues long. The germline V gene has CDR1 PRHDT and CDR2 FYEKMQ (reference sequence). Here the CDR3 reads CASSLRGGRNEQFF. The CDR3, as DNA: TGTGCCAGCAGCTTACGGGGGGGCCGGAATGAGCAGTTCTTC.

In this sample, this clonotype turned up a few times. The rearrangement joins TRBV6-5 to TRBJ2-1; no clear D. The CDR3 has 18 residues. Germline CDR1 reads MNHEY; CDR2 reads SVGAGI. V lost 2 bases, J lost 6 bases, and 23 bases lay in between. CDR3: CASSYTRYLGPAGNEQFF. CDR3 DNA sequence: TGTGCCAGCAGTTACACTCGATATTTGGGTCCGGCAGGCAATGAGCAGTTCTTC.

In this sample, this clonotype turned up many times. The gene calls are TRBV10-3 and TRBJ2-1; 7 bases line up with TRBD1. This CDR3 is 15 amino acids long. V dropped 3 bases and J dropped 5; count of bases not matched to a gene: 7. Germline assignment: CDR1 ENHRY and CDR2 SYGVKD. CDR3 in amino acids: CAISDTGQTHNEQFF. In DNA form, the CDR3 reads TGTGCCATCAGTGATACGGGACAGACACACAATGAGCAGTTCTTC.

The chain employs TRBV5-1 and TRBJ2-1, with 8 bases identical to TRBD2. The junction had 9 bases not matched to a gene; V was cut back by 0 bases and J by 7 bases. In germline, CDR1 is SGHRS, CDR2 YFSETQ. The CDR3 is made up of 16 amino acids. As DNA, the CDR3 is TGCGCCAGCAGCTTGGGGGCCAGCGGGAGTAGGAATGAGCAGTTCTTC. As protein: CASSLGASGSRNEQFF. Variable domain in full (rest from reference TRBV5-1 and TRBJ2-1): KAGVTQTPRYLIKTRGQQVTLSCSPISGHRSVSWYQQTPGQGLQFLFEYFSETQRNKGNFPGRFSGRQFSNSRSEMNVSTLELGDSALYLCASSLGASGSRNEQFFGPGTRLTVL.

The genes are TRBV7-6 and TRBJ2-3, with 10 bases aligning to TRBD2. The CDR3 runs 15 residues. Trimming took 7 bases from V and 5 from J; bases not matched to a gene: 9. Germline V gene data show CDR1 as SGHVS and CDR2 as FNYEAQ. The CDR3 is CASIPSGRAGDTQYF. The DNA for the CDR3 is TGTGCCAGCATACCCAGCGGGAGGGCCGGAGATACGCAGTATTTT.

This clonotype was seen a handful of times. The chain combines TRBV20-1 with TRBJ2-1, with a possible D match to TRBD2 (6 bases). The CDR3 spans 14 residues. Trimming cost V 6 bases and J 6 bases, with 18 bases left between them. Germline V gene data show CDR1 as DFQATT and CDR2 as SNEGSKA (reference sequence). DNA for the CDR3: TGCAGTGCCTGGGACTCCCGCACCCCCAATGAGCAGTTCTTC. This codes for CSAWDSRTPNEQFF.

In this sample, this clonotype turned up a few times. The chain links TRBV27 to TRBJ2-7; the D call may be TRBD1 or TRBD2 (6 bases each). The CDR3 is 13 residues long. Germline V lookup: CDR1 MNHEY, CDR2 SMNVEV (reference sequence). The ends were cut back, 8 bases at V and 2 bases at J, with 13 bases in the middle. In DNA, the CDR3 is TGTGCCAGCGGTTGGAGGGGGGCCTACGAGCAGTACTTC. The encoded protein is CASGWRGAYEQYF.

In this sample, this clonotype turned up a few times. The chain is built from TRBV4-1 and TRBJ1-2, with 9 bases fitting TRBD1. Trimming cost V 4 bases and J 8 bases; bases outside gene matches: 8. The CDR3 is 14 residues long. Germline lookup yields CDR1 MGHRA and CDR2 YSYEKL. CDR3 sequence reads: CASSLGQGIRGYTF. The DNA of the CDR3 is TGCGCCAGCAGCCTGGGACAGGGAATCCGCGGCTACACCTTC.

This clonotype has ten or more counts. The rearrangement uses TRBV11-3 and TRBJ2-7; no definite D call. V dropped 2 bases and J dropped 2 bases, with 10 bases sitting between them. The CDR3 runs to 14 residues. Germline CDR1 and CDR2: SGHNT and YENEEA. Here the CDR3 DNA reads TGTGCCAGCAGCTTAACGAGTGGAACCTACGAGCAGTACTTC. Translation: CASSLTSGTYEQYF.

This clonotype was observed a handful of times. The CDR3 sequence is CASSLMGPNEQYF. CDR3 bases: TGTGCCAGCAGTTTAATGGGTCCCAACGAGCAGTACTTC. The chain uses TRBV12-3 or TRBV12-4 and TRBJ2-7; D is undetermined. Trimming shortened V by 2 bases and J by 5 bases, and 10 bases separated the two germline ends. The CDR3 runs to 13 residues.

The rearrangement links TRBV3-1 to TRBJ2-2; TRBD1 aligns across 9 bases. V gave up 4 bases and J gave up 2 bases; unmatched junction bases: 8. The CDR3 sequence is 17 residues long. The V gene's germline CDR1 is LGHDT and CDR2 YNNKEL (reference sequence). CDR3 in amino acids: CASSRTTGQGNTGELFF. CDR3 DNA sequence: TGTGCCAGCAGCCGAACAACGGGACAGGGAAACACCGGGGAGCTGTTTTTT.